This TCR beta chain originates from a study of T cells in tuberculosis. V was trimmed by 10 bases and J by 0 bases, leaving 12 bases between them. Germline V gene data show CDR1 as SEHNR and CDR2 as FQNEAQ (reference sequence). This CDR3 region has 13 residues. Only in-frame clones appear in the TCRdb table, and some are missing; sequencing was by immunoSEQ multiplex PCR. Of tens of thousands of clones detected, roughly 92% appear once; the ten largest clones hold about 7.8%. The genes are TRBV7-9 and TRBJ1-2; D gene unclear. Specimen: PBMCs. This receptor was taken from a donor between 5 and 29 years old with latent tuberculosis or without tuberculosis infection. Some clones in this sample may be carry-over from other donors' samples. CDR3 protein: CATITDANYGYTF. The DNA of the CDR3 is TGTGCCACTATAACAGACGCTAACTATGGCTACACCTTC.